The entry below gives a single TCR beta chain sequence along with its context. Its antigen has not been determined. The input lacks base qualities; no much larger clone sits a single base away. These data belong to a study of shared clonotypes between healthy human individuals (dated by TCRdb to about 2020). Turning to the overall study: Two women and a few men aged 18 to 49 years were included in the cohort. For each donor, CD4 naive and CD4 memory were each run on three plates, CD8 naive on two plates, and CD8 memory on one plate. To estimate repertoire size and how much clonotypes are shared between individuals, the study performed deep sequencing of blood TCR repertoires from a few healthy adults. Libraries were prepared and TCR repertoires were sequenced by different laboratories using diverse techniques, in order to increase sequencing depth and limit assay-specific biases. Per donor, leukapheresis produced somewhere between about 0.94 and 9.5 billion PBMCs.

Using the deep immunoSEQ assay, multiplex PCR amplified TCR CDR3 regions from genomic DNA. Genomic DNA extracted from each cell subset was distributed evenly over all wells of several immunoSEQ 96-well plates, and each plate served as one replicate. For sorted subsets, 150 to 200 ng genomic DNA, equal to 30,000 to 35,000 T cell genomes, was loaded into each replicate PCR. Purified libraries were measured with a Qubit 3.0 fluorometer, size-checked on a Bioanalyzer 2100, and measured again with the KAPA Library Quantification kit. A separate single-read 150-cycle Illumina NextSeq 550 flow cell was used to sequence each immunoSEQ 96-well plate. The original pipeline was this. Because only junctional sequences without quality scores were contained in the immunoSEQ output, filtering matching that applied to full-length reads could not be performed. Sequences were annotated with PyIR, a Python wrapper for IgBLAST v1.9, using IMGT germline references to assign V/J genes and CDR3. Reads were filtered out if the reads had weak V/J assignments (E-value above 1e-6), no CDR3, stop codons, out-of-frame junctions, or ambiguous translated residues. A V3J clonotype was defined by an identical inferred V gene, J gene, and CDR3 amino acid sequence. To compute the percentage overlap between repertoires, the number of shared unique clonotypes was divided by the size of the smaller repertoire. Three approaches were used to assess repertoire richness: RTK rarefaction, the Chao1 estimator, and Recon v2.1 estimates of unobserved clonotypes. For all TCRbeta clonotypes obtained by the gDNA method from a handful of donors, generation probabilities were computed with OLGA. TCRdb provides this immuneACCESS table in a form limited to in-frame rearrangements. Some clones are lacking; in checked studies, under half of them reflect an unresolved V gene, and why the rest are absent is not known. V, J and clone size derive from that table, while D and trimming were established from the DNA sequence. In this sample the table shows hundreds of thousands of clones, just over 95% of which occur a single time. The ten largest clones capture less than 0.25% of the sample.

For the CD8 naive samples, CD45RO-negative cells were positively selected for CCR7, yielding a CD45RA+CCR7+ population from which TemRA cells were excluded. Donors were healthy HIV-negative adults with no recently reported acute infections or vaccinations. Every donor was a Caucasian adult living in Nashville, Tennessee, USA. After blood collection by leukapheresis, PBMCs were isolated using Ficoll-Histopaque density gradient centrifugation and then cryopreserved in the vapor phase of liquid nitrogen. Purity and quantity of every magnetically sorted T cell population were checked by analytical flow cytometry. From each sorted fraction, genomic DNA was isolated and quantified by UV absorbance on a Nanodrop 2000c. Reading the germline V gene gives CDR1 SGHAT and CDR2 FQNNGV. From the cysteine through the phenylalanine, the CDR3 covers 13 amino acids. Of all the DNA, just the CDR3 is kept, 39 bases in frame from base 1. At the junction V is shortened by 5 bases and J by 6 bases, with 13 bases in between.

Broad study findings and their caveats: Even with the large sequencing depth, rarefaction of the sorted-subset datasets indicated that sequencing was incomplete. Sharing across a few donors was observed for around 4.8% of naive CD4, over 3% of naive CD8, 2.3% of memory CD4, and around 0.4% of memory CD8 clonotypes. Sampling was limited to blood, and TCR repertoires in tissue likely differ from TCR repertoires in blood. Naive subsets generally had larger estimated clonotype richness than memory subsets did. The genetic and exposure-history diversity represented was limited by the small number of donors. Compared with non-shared clonotypes, clonotypes shared by all four sorted-subset donors had higher generation probabilities. Pairwise subsampling indicated that sequencing depth was expected to affect the degree of clonotype sharing among donors.

Sequenced sample: naive CD8+ T cells sorted from blood. The sample's cell subset or site, from its label and the paper: CD45RA+CCR7+. The clonotype originates from a man aged 25 to 45 in good health. The sequence joins TRBV11-2 to TRBJ1-2; the D gene assignment is ambiguous. The CDR3 has the sequence CASSLTENHGYTF. The sequenced DNA is TGTGCCAGCAGCCTAACCGAAAACCATGGCTACACCTTC.